Below are 29 T cell receptor beta chains sequenced from a single sample in a study of blood T cell repertoires in COVID-19. TCRdb's copy holds only in-frame clones and misses some; the assay was immunoSEQ multiplex PCR. The repertoire includes 200,000 to 250,000 clones, roughly 86% of them detected once, and 2.5% to 3% sits in the top ten. The source material was peripheral blood. These receptors all stem from a woman aged 55-75 years with acute or convalescent COVID-19.

The chain has TRBV10-1 and TRBJ2-7; tentative D call: TRBD2 (6 bases). Trimming took 2 bases from V and 6 from J, leaving 14 bases between them. Germline V gene data show CDR1 as WNHNN and CDR2 as SYGVQD (reference sequence). The CDR3 consists of 14 residues. Written as DNA, the CDR3 is TGCGCCAGCAGTGAGGTCCAGGTGGGGGGCGAGCAGTACTTC. This sequence encodes CASSEVQVGGEQYF.

The chain couples TRBV7-9 to TRBJ2-3, with 7 bases lining up with TRBD1. The CDR3 consists of 15 residues. Germline V gene lookup returns CDR1 SEHNR and CDR2 FQNEAQ (reference sequence). V shed 2 bases, J shed 3 bases, and the junction held 5 bases outside the gene matches. DNA for the CDR3: TGTGCCAGCAGCTTAAGGGGGCGCGTAACAGATACGCAGTATTTT. As protein: CASSLRGRVTDTQYF.

This chain links TRBV9 with TRBJ1-3, with a weak D call TRBD1 (5 bases). Trimming took off 0 bases at V and 0 bases at J, with 13 bases between the two ends. Germline V gives CDR1 SGDLS, CDR2 YYNGEE. This CDR3 is 17 amino acids long. This CDR3 reads CASSVEVGRTSGNTIYF. The CDR3 DNA is TGTGCCAGCAGCGTAGAAGTGGGGCGAACCTCTGGAAACACCATATATTTT.

Note on this clone: Other DNA sequences within the sample encode an identical CDR3. This chain uses TRBV28 with TRBJ1-2; the match to TRBD1 covers 11 bases. Germline trimming cut 5 bases from V and 8 bases from J; bases unmatched to any gene: 4. CDR3 length: 13 amino acids. CDR1 and CDR2 (germline): MDHEN, SYDVKM. The CDR3 bases are TGTGCCAGCAGTCCGGACAGGGGGCGCGGCTACACCTTC. Its translation: CASSPDRGRGYTF.

The chain has TRBV19 and TRBJ1-2, with 7 nucleotides matching TRBD1. The ends lost 4 bases at V and 0 bases at J; junction bases unmatched: 11. Per the germline V gene, CDR1 is LNHDA and CDR2 is SQIVND (reference sequence). This CDR3 has 17 residues. CDR3 bases: TGTGCCAGTAGTACCGCGGGACAGCTGGGAACTAACTATGGCTACACCTTC. This gives the protein CASSTAGQLGTNYGYTF.

This rearrangement joins TRBV19 to TRBJ2-1; perhaps TRBD2 as D (6 bases). The germline V and J ends were trimmed by 5 bases and 9 bases, with 8 bases remaining between them. This CDR3 region has 11 residues. CDR1 is LNHDA and CDR2 is SQIVND in the germline V gene (reference sequence). As DNA, the CDR3 is TGTGCCAGTAGTGGCGGGGTTGAGCAGTTCTTC. Translating gives CASSGGVEQFF.

V usage is TRBV5-1 and J usage is TRBJ2-2; 11 bases are a match to TRBD1. The junction had 3 bases not matched to a gene; V was cut back by 0 bases and J by 5 bases. CDR1 SGHRS and CDR2 YFSETQ come from the germline V gene. The CDR3 covers 16 residues. CDR3 coding DNA: TGCGCCAGCAGCTTGGCCGGGACAGGGGGAACCGGGGAGCTGTTTTTT. Protein product: CASSLAGTGGTGELFF. Combining the CDR3 with reference TRBV5-1 and TRBJ2-2 gives the whole variable domain KAGVTQTPRYLIKTRGQQVTLSCSPISGHRSVSWYQQTPGQGLQFLFEYFSETQRNKGNFPGRFSGRQFSNSRSEMNVSTLELGDSALYLCASSLAGTGGTGELFFGEGSRLTVL.

V gene TRBV28 combines with J gene TRBJ2-1; TRBD2 aligns across 7 bases. V shed 2 bases and J 9 bases; nucleotides not matched to a gene: 13. The CDR3 consists of 16 residues. Germline CDR1 is MDHEN and CDR2 is SYDVKM. The CDR3 spells CASSLRGGSTIIEQFF. CDR3 DNA sequence: TGTGCCAGCAGTTTACGTGGCGGGAGCACGATAATTGAGCAGTTCTTC. The whole variable domain, filled in from reference TRBV28 and TRBJ2-1, reads DVKVTQSSRYLVKRTGEKVFLECVQDMDHENMFWYRQDPGLGLRLIYFSYDVKMKEKGDIPEGYSVSREKKERFSLILESASTNQTSMYLCASSLRGGSTIIEQFFGPGTRLTVL.

In its sample, this clone was seen a few times. J is TRBJ2-1 and V is TRBV6-2 or TRBV6-3, with 10 bases lining up with TRBD2. Germline CDR1 MNHEY, CDR2 SVGEGT. V lost 6 bases, J lost 4 bases, and 6 bases stayed unmatched. The CDR3 contains 15 residues. CDR3 amino acids: CASSRAGGRYNEQFF. The CDR3 nucleotides read TGTGCCAGCAGCAGAGCGGGAGGGAGATACAATGAGCAGTTCTTC.

The CDR3 coding sequence is TGTGCCAGCAGCGCCAGACAGGGAGCGGCCTATGGCTACACCTTC. Its translation: CASSARQGAAYGYTF. The chain is built from TRBV3-1 (or the pseudogene TRBV3-2) and TRBJ1-2; TRBD1 matches at 7 bases. V dropped 5 bases and J dropped 4; count of bases not matched to a gene: 10. Per germline, CDR1 LGHDT and CDR2 YNNKEL (reference sequence). The CDR3 extends over 15 amino acids.

V and J are TRBV2 and TRBJ1-2, with TRBD1 matching 7 bases. Germline V CDR1 and CDR2: SNHLY, FYNNEI. Trimming removed 2 bases from V and 5 bases from J; junction bases left unmatched: 2. This CDR3 has 13 amino acids. The CDR3 loop is CASSETGAYGYTF. The DNA of the CDR3 is TGTGCCAGCAGTGAAACAGGGGCTTATGGCTACACCTTC.

This rearrangement joins TRBV5-1 to TRBJ1-1; D is possibly TRBD1 (6 bases). Germline values: CDR1 SGHRS, CDR2 YFSETQ. The V end lost 4 bases, the J end lost 7 bases, and 11 bases lay between the germline ends. This CDR3 comprises 12 residues. Here the CDR3 reads CASSRQEDEAFF. The DNA of the CDR3 is TGCGCCAGCAGCAGACAGGAGGATGAAGCTTTCTTT.

The rearrangement uses TRBV5-4 and TRBJ2-2; weak D call: TRBD2 (6 bases). In germline, CDR1 is SGHNT, CDR2 YYREEE (reference sequence). The V end was cut by 4 bases, the J end by 7 bases, with 17 bases between. The CDR3 runs 15 residues. The CDR3 loop is CASSRGADVGGELFF. In nucleotides, the CDR3 is TGTGCCAGCAGCCGCGGGGCAGACGTGGGCGGGGAGCTGTTTTTT.

As regards this clone: A junction end diverges from the germline sequence, so it may reflect a read error. The chain links TRBV7-3 to TRBJ2-3, with D unresolved. Germline CDR1 and CDR2: SGHTA and FQGTGA. The CDR3 loop spans 15 amino acids. CDR3 DNA: TGTGCCAGCAGCGTAACCGACTTGAGCACAGATACGCAGTATTTT. Its translation is CASSVTDLSTDTQYF. Supplemented by reference TRBV7-3 and TRBJ2-3, the full variable domain reads GAGVSQTPSNKVTEKGKYVELRCDPISGHTALYWYRQSLGQGPEFLIYFQGTGAADDSGLPNDRFFAVRPEGSVSTLKIQRTERGDSAVYLCASSVTDLSTDTQYFGPGTRLTVL.

The chain carries TRBV25-1 and TRBJ2-2, with a possible D match to TRBD1 (6 bases). Germline V gene sequence: CDR1 MGHDK, CDR2 SYGVNS. Trimming took off 1 base at V and 3 bases at J, with 9 bases between the two ends. This CDR3 spans 15 amino acids. The CDR3, as DNA: TGTGCCAGCAGTGAATGGGGGCGAGACACCGGGGAGCTGTTTTTT. This translates into CASSEWGRDTGELFF.

CDR3 DNA sequence: TGTGCCTGGAGTTATCGGGGGGCGGTCGGCTACACCTTC. Protein: CAWSYRGAVGYTF. J is TRBJ1-2 and V is TRBV30, with D perhaps TRBD1 (6 bases). The V gene lost 2 bases and the J gene lost 8 bases, with 15 bases spanning the gap. CDR1 is GTSNPN and CDR2 is SVGIG in the germline V gene (reference sequence). CDR3 length: 13 amino acids.

This clone was seen just once. The J gene is TRBJ2-7, the V gene TRBV29-1; possibly TRBD2 for D (7 bases). The CDR3 spans 13 residues. The germline V gene has CDR1 SQVTM and CDR2 ANQGSEA. Trimming shortened V by 6 bases and J by 1 base, and 13 bases separated the two germline ends. CDR3 loop: CSVRGGGSYEQYF. As DNA, the CDR3 is TGCAGCGTCCGAGGGGGGGGATCCTACGAGCAGTACTTC.

The chain employs TRBV28 and TRBJ2-7; D gene ambiguous. Trimming took off 5 bases at V and 3 bases at J, with 11 bases between the two ends. This CDR3 spans 13 amino acids. Germline-derived CDR1 and CDR2 are MDHEN and SYDVKM. The CDR3 DNA reads as TGTGCCAGCAGTCCTCCCCCCTTCTACGAGCAGTACTTC. Translation: CASSPPPFYEQYF.

The chain combines TRBV30 with TRBJ1-2; the D is unclear. Germline-derived CDR1 and CDR2 are GTSNPN and SVGIG (reference sequence). Trimming cost V 1 base and J 4 bases, with 10 bases left between them. The CDR3 totals 13 residues. The chain's CDR3 is CAWSESGLYGYTF. Written as DNA, the CDR3 is TGTGCCTGGAGTGAGAGCGGGCTCTATGGCTACACCTTC.

The chain links TRBV5-4 to TRBJ2-2; the match to TRBD1 covers 7 bases. Germline lookup yields CDR1 SGHNT and CDR2 YYREEE (reference sequence). The trim removed 4 bases at V and 4 bases at J, leaving 10 bases unmatched. This CDR3 has 16 amino acids. The CDR3 reads CASSGGQAQGTGELFF. In nucleotides, the CDR3 is TGTGCCAGCAGCGGTGGACAGGCTCAGGGCACCGGGGAGCTGTTTTTT.

The chain joins TRBV7-2 to TRBJ2-1; 7 bases are a match to TRBD2. V lost 5 bases to trimming and J lost 6 bases; unmatched junction nucleotides: 10. CDR3 length: 15 amino acids. Germline lookup yields CDR1 SGHTA and CDR2 FQGNSA. CDR3 nucleotides: TGTGCCAGCAGCCGCAGGACTAGGGGATTCAATGAGCAGTTCTTC. Encoded protein: CASSRRTRGFNEQFF.

The genes are TRBV6-2 or TRBV6-3 and TRBJ2-3; 10 bases agree with TRBD2. V lost 2 bases to trimming and J lost 2 bases; unmatched junction nucleotides: 4. The germline V gene has CDR1 MNHEY and CDR2 SVGEGT. The CDR3 has 16 residues. The CDR3 DNA reads TGTGCCAGCAGTTACAGGACTAGCGGATACACAGATACGCAGTATTTT. The encoded protein is CASSYRTSGYTDTQYF.

The CDR3 DNA sequence: TGTGCCAGCTCACCTGCGGCGGGGGGGCTTACCTACAATGAGCAGTTCTTC. Its protein is CASSPAAGGLTYNEQFF. The V call is TRBV18, the J call TRBJ2-1, with 9 bases matching TRBD2. The ends lost 3 bases at V and 2 bases at J; junction bases unmatched: 8. Germline V gene sequence: CDR1 KGHSH, CDR2 LQKENI. The CDR3 is made up of 17 amino acids.

The V gene is TRBV19, the J gene TRBJ1-4; D remains ambiguous. The CDR3 loop spans 14 amino acids. In germline, CDR1 is LNHDA, CDR2 SQIVND (reference sequence). Trimming stripped 7 bases from V and 8 bases from J, with 17 bases between. The CDR3 is CASTRELNAEKLFF. CDR3 coding DNA: TGTGCCAGTACGCGAGAACTTAATGCGGAAAAACTGTTTTTT.

This sequence joins TRBV13 and TRBJ1-3, with 9 positions matching TRBD1. CDR3 length equals 16 residues. Germline V gives CDR1 PRHDT, CDR2 FYEKMQ (reference sequence). With V trimmed by 6 bases and J by 1 base, 7 bases remained unmatched. CDR3 region: CASRPAGTGSGNTIYF. CDR3 coding DNA: TGTGCCAGCAGACCCGCCGGGACAGGGTCTGGAAACACCATATATTTT. The whole variable domain, remainder taken from reference TRBV13 and TRBJ1-3, is AAGVIQSPRHLIKEKRETATLKCYPIPRHDTVYWYQQGPGQDPQFLISFYEKMQSDKGSIPDRFSAQQFSDYHSELNMSSLELGDSALYFCASRPAGTGSGNTIYFGEGSWLTVV.

This clone was counted once. The CDR3 reads CASSFQGSTYGYTF. CDR3 bases: TGCGCCAGCAGCTTCCAGGGATCGACGTATGGCTACACCTTC. The V and J genes are TRBV5-1 and TRBJ1-2, with a tentative D call TRBD1 (5 bases). V gave up 2 bases and J gave up 5 bases, with 13 bases separating them. Germline V gene data show CDR1 as SGHRS and CDR2 as YFSETQ. There are 14 residues in the CDR3.

V usage is TRBV2 and J usage is TRBJ2-3; TRBD2 matches 15 bases. CDR1 SNHLY and CDR2 FYNNEI come from the germline V gene. The trim removed 7 bases at V and 6 bases at J, leaving 11 bases unmatched. The CDR3 totals 17 residues. DNA for the CDR3: TGTGCCAGCAAACCGGGACTAGCGGGGGGCCACTGGGATACGCAGTATTTT. Its protein is CASKPGLAGGHWDTQYF.

This clone is a singleton in its sample. J is TRBJ2-7 and V is TRBV10-1; the D is unclear. V was cut by 3 bases and J by 0 bases, with 9 bases left in between. CDR1 is WNHNN, CDR2 SYGVQD, per germline (reference sequence). The CDR3 covers 14 residues. CDR3 protein: CASSESSSSYEQYF. CDR3 bases: TGCGCCAGCAGTGAATCGAGTAGCTCCTACGAGCAGTACTTC.

The chain joins TRBV6-6 to TRBJ1-2; the match to TRBD1 covers 11 bases. Germline assignment: CDR1 MNHNY and CDR2 SVGAGI (reference sequence). This CDR3 region has 14 residues. V lost 5 bases and J lost 7; bases outside the gene matches: 6. The CDR3 region has the DNA TGTGCCAGCAGTCAACCGGGACAGGGGGGTGGCTACACCTTC. Protein product: CASSQPGQGGGYTF.